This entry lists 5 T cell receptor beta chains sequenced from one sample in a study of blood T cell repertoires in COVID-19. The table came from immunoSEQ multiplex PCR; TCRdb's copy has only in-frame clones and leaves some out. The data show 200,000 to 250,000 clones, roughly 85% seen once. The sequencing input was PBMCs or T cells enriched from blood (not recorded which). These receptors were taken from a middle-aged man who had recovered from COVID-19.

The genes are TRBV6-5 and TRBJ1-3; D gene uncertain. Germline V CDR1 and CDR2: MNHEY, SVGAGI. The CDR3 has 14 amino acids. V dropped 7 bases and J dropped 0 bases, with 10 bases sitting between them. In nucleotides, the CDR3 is TGTGCCAGCAACTACCGGGTCTCTGGAAACACCATATATTTT. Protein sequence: CASNYRVSGNTIYF.

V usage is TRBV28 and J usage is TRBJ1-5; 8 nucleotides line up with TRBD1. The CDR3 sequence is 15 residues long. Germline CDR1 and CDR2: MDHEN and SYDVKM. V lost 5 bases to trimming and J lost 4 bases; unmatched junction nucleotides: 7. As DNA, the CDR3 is TGTGCCAGCAGTCCGTACAGGGGGTCAAATCAGCCCCAGCATTTT. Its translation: CASSPYRGSNQPQHF.

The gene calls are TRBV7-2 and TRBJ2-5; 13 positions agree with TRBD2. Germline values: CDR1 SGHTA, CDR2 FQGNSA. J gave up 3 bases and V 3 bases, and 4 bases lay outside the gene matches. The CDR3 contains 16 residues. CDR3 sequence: CASSFWGTSGKETQYF. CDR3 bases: TGTGCCAGCAGCTTTTGGGGGACTAGCGGGAAAGAGACCCAGTACTTC.

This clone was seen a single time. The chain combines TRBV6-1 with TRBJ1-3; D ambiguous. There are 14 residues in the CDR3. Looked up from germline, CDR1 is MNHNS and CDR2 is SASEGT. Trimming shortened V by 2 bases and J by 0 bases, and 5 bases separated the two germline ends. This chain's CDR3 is CASSEIHSGNTIYF. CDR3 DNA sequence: TGTGCCAGCAGTGAAATCCACTCTGGAAACACCATATATTTT.

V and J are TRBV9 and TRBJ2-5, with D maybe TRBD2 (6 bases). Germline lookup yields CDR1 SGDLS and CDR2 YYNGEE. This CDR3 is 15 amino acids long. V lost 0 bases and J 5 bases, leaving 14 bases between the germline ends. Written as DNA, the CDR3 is TGTGCCAGCAGCGTAGGAGGAGGGGCGGTGGAGACCCAGTACTTC. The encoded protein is CASSVGGGAVETQYF.